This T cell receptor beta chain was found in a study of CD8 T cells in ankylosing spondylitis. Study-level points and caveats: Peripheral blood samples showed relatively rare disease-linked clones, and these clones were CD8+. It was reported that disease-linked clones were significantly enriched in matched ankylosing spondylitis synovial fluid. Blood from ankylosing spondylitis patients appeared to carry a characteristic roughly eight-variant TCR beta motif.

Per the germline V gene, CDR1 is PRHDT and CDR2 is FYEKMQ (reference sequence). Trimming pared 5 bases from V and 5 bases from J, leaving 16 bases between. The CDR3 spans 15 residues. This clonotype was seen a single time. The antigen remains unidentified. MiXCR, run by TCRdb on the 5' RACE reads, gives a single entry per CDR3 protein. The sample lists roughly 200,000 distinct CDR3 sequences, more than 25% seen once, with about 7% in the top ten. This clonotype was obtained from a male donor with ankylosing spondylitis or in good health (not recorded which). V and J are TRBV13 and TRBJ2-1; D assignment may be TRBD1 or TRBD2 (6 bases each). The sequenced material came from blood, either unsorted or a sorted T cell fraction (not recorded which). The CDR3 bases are TGTGCCAGCAGCCCCCAGGGTGGGGGGCACAATGAGCAGTTCTTC. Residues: CASSPQGGGHNEQFF.